The 30 T cell receptor beta chains below were found in one sample sequenced in a study of blood T cells in healthy people across ages. Primed by a sample-barcoded 5' primer and a J-beta primer mix, a second PCR proceeded for about 7 to 11 cycles. TCRdb analysed the 5' RACE reads with MiXCR anew, one entry per CDR3 protein. This table has over 550,000 distinct CDR3 sequences, approximately 30% appearing once. The sample was blood. The origin of the receptors is a woman older than 75 in good health.

This clonotype was observed many times. The V gene is TRBV7-2, the J gene TRBJ1-2, with a possible D match to TRBD1 (6 bases). Trimming left V 5 bases short and J 8 bases short, with 15 bases between. This CDR3 region has 13 residues. CDR1 and CDR2 (germline): SGHTA, FQGNSA. CDR3 DNA: TGTGCCAGCAGCCTGTACAGGGAGGAGGGCTACACCTTC. This gives the protein CASSLYREEGYTF. Full variable domain (rest looked up from reference TRBV7-2 and TRBJ1-2): GAGVSQSPSNKVTEKGKDVELRCDPISGHTALYWYRQSLGQGLEFLIYFQGNSAPDKSGLPSDRFSAERTGGSVSTLTIQRTQQEDSAVYLCASSLYREEGYTFGSGTRLTVV.

At least ten counts were recorded for this clonotype. The J gene is TRBJ1-5, the V gene TRBV5-1, with D possibly TRBD1 on 5 matching bases. The germline gives CDR1 SGHRS, CDR2 YFSETQ. V was trimmed by 4 bases and J by 2 bases, leaving 13 bases between them. The CDR3 contains 15 residues. CDR3 in DNA: TGCGCCAGCAGCGTCGGTGTGGGGGGCAATCAGCCCCAGCATTTT. Amino acids: CASSVGVGGNQPQHF.

This clonotype was recorded once. This sequence may be a read error, since a much larger clone differs from it by one base. The chain has TRBV9 and TRBJ1-2; D uncertain. Trimming shortened V by 0 bases and J by 5 bases, and 14 bases separated the two germline ends. CDR1 is SGDLS, CDR2 YYNGEE, per germline. This CDR3 has 15 amino acids. CDR3 bases: TGTGCCAGCAGCGTAGCTACTCGGATGGTTTATGGCTACACCTTC. It translates to CASSVATRMVYGYTF.

The table lists this clonotype with a few counts. V is TRBV5-6 and J is TRBJ1-2; D remains ambiguous. Trimming stripped 2 bases from V and 1 base from J, with 9 bases between. Germline values: CDR1 SGHDT, CDR2 YYEEEE. The length of the CDR3 is 14 residues. The CDR3 protein is CASSFFRVNYGYTF. CDR3 DNA sequence: TGTGCCAGCAGCTTTTTTCGCGTTAACTATGGCTACACCTTC. The variable domain in full, completed from reference TRBV5-6 and TRBJ1-2, reads DAGVTQSPTHLIKTRGQQVTLRCSPKSGHDTVSWYQQALGQGPQFIFQYYEEEERQRGNFPDRFSGHQFPNYSSELNVNALLLGDSALYLCASSFFRVNYGYTFGSGTRLTVV.

This clonotype was picked up a small number of times. The chain carries TRBV6-2 or TRBV6-3 and TRBJ2-2, with D unresolved. Germline CDR1 MNHEY, CDR2 SVGEGT. The CDR3 consists of 17 residues. The V gene lost 6 bases and the J gene lost 8 bases, with 25 bases spanning the gap. The CDR3 DNA follows: TGTGCCAGCAGACCATTGATGGGGTCCCCGTTATGGGGGGAGCTGTTTTTT. This sequence encodes CASRPLMGSPLWGELFF.

This chain links TRBV10-1 with TRBJ2-1; maybe TRBD1 (5 bases). From germline, CDR1 is WNHNN and CDR2 SYGVQD (reference sequence). The CDR3 runs to 15 residues. V dropped 2 bases and J dropped 0 bases, with 8 bases sitting between them. This chain's CDR3 is CASSEVGRSYNEQFF. CDR3 nucleotides: TGCGCCAGCAGTGAGGTGGGGCGCTCCTACAATGAGCAGTTCTTC.

This clonotype was seen more than once but under ten times. This sequence may be a read error, since a much larger clone differs from it by one base. The chain has TRBV7-2 and TRBJ2-5, with a weak D call TRBD1 (5 bases). CDR3 length: 13 amino acids. CDR1 SGHTA and CDR2 FQGNSA come from the germline V gene. The CDR3 nucleotides are TGTGCCAGCAGCTCAGGGTACCAAGAGACCCGGTACTTC. It translates to CASSSGYQETRYF.

Comment on this clonotype: Germline is not matched at one junction end, which may reflect a read error. The chain joins TRBV7-2 to TRBJ2-7; D may be TRBD1 (5 bases). The CDR3 totals 13 residues. Germline V gives CDR1 SGHTA, CDR2 FQGNSA. The DNA of the CDR3 is TGTGCCCGCAGCTCTAGGGCAGGGCACGAGCAGTACTTC. Translated, it gives CARSSRAGHEQYF.

The rearrangement joins TRBV5-1 to TRBJ2-2; D not certain. This CDR3 has 15 residues. V was trimmed by 1 base and J by 3 bases, leaving 10 bases between them. Per germline, CDR1 SGHRS and CDR2 YFSETQ. CDR3 in amino acids: CASSLMTPDTGELFF. The CDR3 DNA follows: TGCGCCAGCAGCTTGATGACACCTGACACCGGGGAGCTGTTTTTT.

This clonotype was observed at least ten times. The V call is TRBV15, the J call TRBJ1-4; weak D call: TRBD1 (5 bases). Per germline, CDR1 LNHNV and CDR2 YYDKDF (reference sequence). Trimming shortened V by 2 bases and J by 5 bases, and 12 bases separated the two germline ends. The CDR3 extends over 15 amino acids. Here the CDR3 reads CATSRQDSRNEKLFF. CDR3 nucleotide sequence: TGTGCCACCAGCAGACAAGACAGCCGCAATGAAAAACTGTTTTTT.

This clonotype has only a few counts. The chain combines TRBV6-4 with TRBJ2-7; 9 bases fit TRBD2. This CDR3 is built from 14 residues. The V and J ends lost 10 bases and 7 bases, in that order; junction bases with no gene match: 14. Germline CDR1 is MRHNA and CDR2 is SNTAGT. The DNA of the CDR3 is TGTGCCACCAAGCCTGGCGGGGGGGCCAATGAGCAGTACTTC. Translation: CATKPGGGANEQYF.

This clonotype appeared many times. The chain combines TRBV19 with TRBJ2-2, with D possibly TRBD2 on 6 matching bases. V was clipped by 7 bases and J by 5 bases, with 11 bases between them. Germline V gene lookup returns CDR1 LNHDA and CDR2 SQIVND (reference sequence). CDR3 length equals 13 residues. The CDR3 DNA reads as TGTGCCAGTAAGCGGGTTGAGACCGGGGAGCTGTTTTTT. Protein: CASKRVETGELFF.

This clonotype was found many times. The chain joins TRBV5-1 to TRBJ1-2; 10 bases map to TRBD1. The CDR3 is 17 amino acids. The V gene end was trimmed by 1 base and the J gene end by 6 bases; junction bases not matched to a gene: 12. Germline assignment: CDR1 SGHRS and CDR2 YFSETQ. DNA of the CDR3: TGCGCCAGCAGCTTGAATGCGTTTGGGACAGGGGTTGATGGCTACACCTTC. The encoded protein is CASSLNAFGTGVDGYTF.

This clonotype was picked up many times. This chain uses TRBV5-6 with TRBJ2-1, with D perhaps TRBD1 or TRBD2 (5 bases each). The CDR3 totals 13 residues. Trimming removed 0 bases from V and 9 bases from J, with 10 bases in between. CDR1 and CDR2 from the germline V gene are SGHDT and YYEEEE. CDR3 nucleotides: TGTGCCAGCAGCTTGGTACAAGGGACTGAGCAGTTCTTC. Protein: CASSLVQGTEQFF.

CDR3 region: CASNQLAGGSNEQYF. The DNA of the CDR3 is TGTGCCAGCAACCAACTAGCGGGGGGAAGCAATGAGCAGTACTTC. This chain links TRBV7-2 with TRBJ2-1; 12 positions agree with TRBD2. The J call may be wrong; the DNA end is better matched by TRBJ2-7. The germline V gene encodes CDR1 SGHTA and CDR2 FQGNSA. CDR3 length: 15 residues.

J is TRBJ2-3 and V is TRBV6-1; TRBD2 matches at 11 bases. Germline CDR1 MNHNS, CDR2 SASEGT. CDR3 length: 15 amino acids. V was clipped by 10 bases and J by 2 bases; unmatched bases: 8. DNA of the CDR3: TGTGCCACCAGGGCTAGCGGGGGGTCCACAGATACGCAGTATTTT. Translating it yields CATRASGGSTDTQYF.

At least ten counts were recorded for this clonotype. The genes are TRBV20-1 and TRBJ2-5; D may be TRBD1 or TRBD2 (5 bases each). Germline lookup yields CDR1 DFQATT and CDR2 SNEGSKA (reference sequence). The CDR3 contains 13 residues. Deletions cut 3 bases from V and 4 bases from J, with 12 bases between. This chain's CDR3 is CSARGTHGETQYF. The CDR3 DNA reads as TGCAGTGCTAGGGGGACCCATGGAGAGACCCAGTACTTC.

V is TRBV9 and J is TRBJ1-6; 7 nucleotides agree with TRBD1. V gave up 4 bases and J gave up 8 bases; unmatched junction bases: 6. The CDR3 sequence is 14 residues long. Germline CDR1 reads SGDLS; CDR2 reads YYNGEE. The CDR3: CASSYRGRDSPLHF. The CDR3, as DNA: TGTGCCAGCAGCTACAGGGGCCGCGATTCACCCCTCCACTTT.

Details on this clonotype: A much larger clonotype is one base distant, so this may be a read error. The chain's CDR3 is CASSPGRGSADTQYF. CDR3 coding DNA: TGTGCCAGCTCACCTGGACGGGGGTCAGCAGATACGCAGTATTTT. The chain has TRBV18 and TRBJ2-3, with a weak D call TRBD2 (6 bases). V was trimmed by 3 bases and J by 4 bases, leaving 14 bases between them. This CDR3 is 15 amino acids long. Germline-derived CDR1 and CDR2 are KGHSH and LQKENI.

The V gene is TRBV20-1, the J gene TRBJ2-5; TRBD2 matches 8 bases. The CDR3 consists of 12 residues. The ends lost 0 bases at V and 11 bases at J; junction bases unmatched: 5. Germline V gene data show CDR1 as DFQATT and CDR2 as SNEGSKA (reference sequence). The chain's CDR3 is CSARDSGVEQYF. The CDR3 region has the DNA TGCAGTGCTAGAGATAGCGGGGTAGAGCAGTACTTC.

This clonotype was picked up many times. The J gene is TRBJ1-1, the V gene TRBV29-1; 8 nucleotides align to TRBD1. With V trimmed by 2 bases and J by 13 bases, 6 bases remained unmatched. The CDR3 length is 11 residues. The germline gives CDR1 SQVTM, CDR2 ANQGSEA. For the CDR3, the DNA is TGCAGCGTTGAATCATACACAGGGGGTTTCTTT. It encodes CSVESYTGGFF.

This clonotype has a handful of counts. This chain joins TRBV7-9 and TRBJ1-2; D ambiguous. CDR1 is SEHNR, CDR2 FQNEAQ, per germline (reference sequence). The CDR3 is 14 amino acids. With 1 base removed from V and 8 bases from J, the gap between germline ends came to 14 bases. This CDR3 reads CASSLVPSAGGYTF. The DNA for the CDR3 is TGTGCCAGCAGCTTAGTCCCCTCGGCCGGGGGCTACACCTTC.

With regard to this clonotype: This sequence may be a read error, since a much larger clone differs from it by one base. The V and J genes are TRBV15 and TRBJ2-3, with unresolved D. This CDR3 is built from 15 residues. Germline V CDR1 and CDR2: LNHNV, YYDKDF (reference sequence). DNA for the CDR3: TGTGCCACCAGCAGAGATGGTCAACACACAGATGCGCAGTATTTT. Encoded protein: CATSRDGQHTDAQYF.

The chain recombines TRBV7-2 with TRBJ2-4; D is unclear. The J call may be mistaken, given a closer DNA end match to TRBJ2-7. The CDR3 is 12 residues long. Per the germline V gene, CDR1 is SGHTA and CDR2 is FQGNSA. CDR3 DNA: TGTGCCAGCAGCTCGTACAGCAACGAGCAGTACTTC. Translated: CASSSYSNEQYF.

V usage is TRBV2 and J usage is TRBJ1-6; D is perhaps TRBD1 (6 bases). The CDR3 consists of 15 residues. CDR1 and CDR2 from the germline V gene are SNHLY and FYNNEI. The V gene lost 3 bases and the J gene lost 10 bases, with 16 bases spanning the gap. The CDR3 spells CASSDKGRGWSPLHF. The CDR3 DNA reads TGTGCCAGCAGTGATAAGGGCAGGGGCTGGTCACCCCTCCACTTT.

This clonotype has a handful of counts. The chain is built from TRBV11-2 and TRBJ1-2; 12 bases match TRBD1. The CDR3 runs to 18 residues. Trimming removed 3 bases from V and 3 bases from J; junction bases left unmatched: 11. CDR1 is SGHAT and CDR2 is FQNNGV in the germline V gene. CDR3 residues: CASSLDRGGTGGDYGYTF. CDR3 DNA: TGTGCCAGCAGCTTGGACAGGGGGGGGACAGGGGGCGACTATGGCTACACCTTC. The full variable domain, rest sourced from reference TRBV11-2 and TRBJ1-2, is EAGVAQSPRYKIIEKRQSVAFWCNPISGHATLYWYQQILGQGPKLLIQFQNNGVVDDSQLPKDRFSAERLKGVDSTLKIQPAKLEDSAVYLCASSLDRGGTGGDYGYTFGSGTRLTVV.

The rearrangement links TRBV5-1 to TRBJ2-2, with 7 bases fitting TRBD1. This CDR3 has 14 residues. J gave up 5 bases and V 4 bases, and 5 bases lay outside the gene matches. Germline V CDR1 and CDR2: SGHRS, YFSETQ. In nucleotides, the CDR3 is TGCGCCAGCAGCCAGGACAGGCCGACCGGGGAGCTGTTTTTT. Its translation: CASSQDRPTGELFF.

A single count supports this clonotype. One base away lies a much larger clone, so this may be a sequencing read error. This chain links TRBV20-1 with TRBJ2-1, with TRBD1 as a possible D gene (5 bases). Looked up from germline, CDR1 is DFQATT and CDR2 is SNEGSKA (reference sequence). The V end was cut by 0 bases, the J end by 2 bases, with 11 bases between. The CDR3 runs to 15 residues. The CDR3 loop reads CSARDVKGPYNEQFF. The CDR3 region has the DNA TGCAGTGCTAGAGATGTAAAGGGGCCCTACAATGAGCAGTTCTTC.

The sample holds many counts of this clonotype. The CDR3 DNA reads TGTGCCAGCAGCTCCTCCCGGGGGGGCGGTAATTCACCCCTCCACTTT. Amino acid sequence: CASSSSRGGGNSPLHF. The V call is TRBV7-9, the J call TRBJ1-6; a weak D match, TRBD1 (6 bases). This CDR3 spans 16 amino acids. Trimming left V 4 bases short and J 6 bases short, with 16 bases between. Germline assignment: CDR1 SEHNR and CDR2 FQNEAQ (reference sequence).

This clonotype was seen many times. The chain couples TRBV20-1 to TRBJ1-4; 7 positions match TRBD1. V was pared by 0 bases and J by 5 bases, with 9 bases of the junction left unmatched. Germline CDR1 reads DFQATT; CDR2 reads SNEGSKA (reference sequence). The CDR3 spans 16 residues. This CDR3 is CSARDLVGTVNEKLFF. CDR3 coding DNA: TGCAGTGCTAGAGATCTGGTCGGGACAGTAAATGAAAAACTGTTTTTT.